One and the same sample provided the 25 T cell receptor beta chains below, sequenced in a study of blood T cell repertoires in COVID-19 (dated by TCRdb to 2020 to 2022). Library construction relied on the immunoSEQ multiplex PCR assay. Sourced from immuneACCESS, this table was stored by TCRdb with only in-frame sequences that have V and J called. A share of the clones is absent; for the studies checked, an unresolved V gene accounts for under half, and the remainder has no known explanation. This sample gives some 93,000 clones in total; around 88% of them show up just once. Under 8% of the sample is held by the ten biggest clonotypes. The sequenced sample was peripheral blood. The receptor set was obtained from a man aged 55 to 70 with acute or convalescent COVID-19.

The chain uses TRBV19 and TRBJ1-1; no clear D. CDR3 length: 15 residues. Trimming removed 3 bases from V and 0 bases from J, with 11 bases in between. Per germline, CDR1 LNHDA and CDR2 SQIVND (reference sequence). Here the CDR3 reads CASSIGTKLNTEAFF. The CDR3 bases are TGTGCCAGTAGTATTGGTACTAAGTTGAACACTGAAGCTTTCTTT.

CDR3 bases: TGTGCCTGGAGCGGACAGGTGAACACTGAAGCTTTCTTT. Protein: CAWSGQVNTEAFF. The V gene is TRBV30, the J gene TRBJ1-1; 7 nucleotides agree with TRBD1. Unmatched junction bases numbered 1, after V lost 3 bases and J lost 0 bases. The CDR3 is 13 amino acids. Germline-derived CDR1 and CDR2 are GTSNPN and SVGIG (reference sequence). Full variable domain (remainder filled in from reference TRBV30 and TRBJ1-1): SQTIHQWPATLVQPVGSPLSLECTVEGTSNPNLYWYRQAAGRGLQLLFYSVGIGQISSEVPQNLSASRPQDRQFILSSKKLLLSDSGFYLCAWSGQVNTEAFFGQGTRLTVV.

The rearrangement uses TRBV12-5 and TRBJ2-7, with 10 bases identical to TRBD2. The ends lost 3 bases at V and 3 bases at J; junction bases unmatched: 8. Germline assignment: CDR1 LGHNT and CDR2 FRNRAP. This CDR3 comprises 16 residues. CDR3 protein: CASGLFASGGLYEQYF. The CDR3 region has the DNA TGTGCTAGTGGTTTATTCGCTAGCGGGGGACTCTACGAGCAGTACTTC.

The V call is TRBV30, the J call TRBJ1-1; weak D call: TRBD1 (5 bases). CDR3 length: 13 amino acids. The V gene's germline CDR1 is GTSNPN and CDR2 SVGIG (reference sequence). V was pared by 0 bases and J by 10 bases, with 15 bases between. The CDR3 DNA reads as TGTGCCTGGAGTGTACAAGGGGATTTGAGAGCTTTCTTT. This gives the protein CAWSVQGDLRAFF.

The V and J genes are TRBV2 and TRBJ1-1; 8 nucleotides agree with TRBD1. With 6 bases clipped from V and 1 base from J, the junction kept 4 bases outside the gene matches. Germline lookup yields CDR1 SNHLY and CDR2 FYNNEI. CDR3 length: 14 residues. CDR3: CASRTGARNTEAFF. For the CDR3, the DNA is TGTGCCAGCAGGACAGGGGCGCGGAACACTGAAGCTTTCTTT.

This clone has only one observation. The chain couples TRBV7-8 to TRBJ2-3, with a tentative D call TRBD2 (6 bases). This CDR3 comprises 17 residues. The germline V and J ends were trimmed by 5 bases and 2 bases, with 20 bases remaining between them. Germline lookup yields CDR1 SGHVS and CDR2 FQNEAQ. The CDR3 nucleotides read TGTGCCAGCAGCCTAGACCGGGCGGGAAAATACACAGATACGCAGTATTTT. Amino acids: CASSLDRAGKYTDTQYF.

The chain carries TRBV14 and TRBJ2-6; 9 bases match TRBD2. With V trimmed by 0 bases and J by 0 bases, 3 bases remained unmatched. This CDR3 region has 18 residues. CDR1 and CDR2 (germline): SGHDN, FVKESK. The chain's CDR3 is CASSQETSGFSGANVLTF. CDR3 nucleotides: TGTGCCAGCAGCCAAGAGACTAGCGGATTCTCTGGGGCCAACGTCCTGACTTTC.

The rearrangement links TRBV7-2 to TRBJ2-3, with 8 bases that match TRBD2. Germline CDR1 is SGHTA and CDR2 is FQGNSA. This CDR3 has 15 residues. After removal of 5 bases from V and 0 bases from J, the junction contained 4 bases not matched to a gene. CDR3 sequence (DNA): TGTGCCAGCAGCCCAGCGGGGGCCAGCACAGATACGCAGTATTTT. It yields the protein CASSPAGASTDTQYF. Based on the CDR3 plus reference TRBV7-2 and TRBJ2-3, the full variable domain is GAGVSQSPSNKVTEKGKDVELRCDPISGHTALYWYRQSLGQGLEFLIYFQGNSAPDKSGLPSDRFSAERTGGSVSTLTIQRTQQEDSAVYLCASSPAGASTDTQYFGPGTRLTVL.

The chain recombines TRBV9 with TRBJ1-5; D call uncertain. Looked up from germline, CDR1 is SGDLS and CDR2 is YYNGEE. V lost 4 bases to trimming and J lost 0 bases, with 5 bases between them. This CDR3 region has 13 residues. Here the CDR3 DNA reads TGTGCCAGCAGCACAGATAGCAATCAGCCCCAGCATTTT. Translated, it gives CASSTDSNQPQHF.

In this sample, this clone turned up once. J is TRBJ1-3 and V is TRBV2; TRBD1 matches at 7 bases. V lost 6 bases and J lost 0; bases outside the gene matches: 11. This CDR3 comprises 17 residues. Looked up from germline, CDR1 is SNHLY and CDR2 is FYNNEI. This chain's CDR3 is CASSTDRRMGSGNTIYF. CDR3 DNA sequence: TGTGCCAGCAGCACGGACAGGCGGATGGGCTCTGGAAACACCATATATTTT.

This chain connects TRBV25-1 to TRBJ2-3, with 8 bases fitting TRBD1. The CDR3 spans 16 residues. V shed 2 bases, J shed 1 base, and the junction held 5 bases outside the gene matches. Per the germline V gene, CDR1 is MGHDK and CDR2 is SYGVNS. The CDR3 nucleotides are TGTGCCAGCAGTGAAGACAGGGGATTCGGCACAGATACGCAGTATTTT. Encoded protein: CASSEDRGFGTDTQYF.

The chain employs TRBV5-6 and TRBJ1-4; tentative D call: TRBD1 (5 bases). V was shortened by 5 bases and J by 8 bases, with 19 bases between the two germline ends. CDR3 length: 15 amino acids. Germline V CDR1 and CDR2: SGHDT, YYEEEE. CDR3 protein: CASSRRGLSEEKLFF. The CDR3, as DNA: TGTGCCAGCAGTAGGAGGGGCCTATCCGAGGAAAAACTGTTTTTT.

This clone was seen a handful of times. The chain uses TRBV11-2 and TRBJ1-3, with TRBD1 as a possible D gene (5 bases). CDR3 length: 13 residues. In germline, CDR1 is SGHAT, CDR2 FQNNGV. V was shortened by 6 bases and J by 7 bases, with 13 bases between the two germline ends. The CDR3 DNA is TGTGCCAGCAGGGGAACGGGGGGGAACACCATATATTTT. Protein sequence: CASRGTGGNTIYF.

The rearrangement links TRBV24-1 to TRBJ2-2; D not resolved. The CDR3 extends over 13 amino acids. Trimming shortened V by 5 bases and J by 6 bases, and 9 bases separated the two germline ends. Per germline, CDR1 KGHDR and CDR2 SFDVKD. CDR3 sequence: CATSAAGSGELFF. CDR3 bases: TGTGCCACCAGTGCGGCCGGGTCCGGGGAGCTGTTTTTT.

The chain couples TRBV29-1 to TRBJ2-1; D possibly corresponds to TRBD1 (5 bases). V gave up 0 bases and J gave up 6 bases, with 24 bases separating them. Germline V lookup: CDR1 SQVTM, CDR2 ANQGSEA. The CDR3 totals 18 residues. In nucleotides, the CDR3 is TGCAGCGTTGAAGATCCGGTGGGGCCGAGCCGTCATATCAATGAGCAGTTCTTC. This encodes CSVEDPVGPSRHINEQFF.

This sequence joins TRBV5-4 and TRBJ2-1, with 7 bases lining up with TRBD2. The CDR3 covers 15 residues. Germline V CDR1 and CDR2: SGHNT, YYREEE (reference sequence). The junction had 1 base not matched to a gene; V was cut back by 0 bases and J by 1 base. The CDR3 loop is CASSLGGGSYNEQFF. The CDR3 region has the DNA TGTGCCAGCAGCTTGGGGGGGGGTTCCTACAATGAGCAGTTCTTC.

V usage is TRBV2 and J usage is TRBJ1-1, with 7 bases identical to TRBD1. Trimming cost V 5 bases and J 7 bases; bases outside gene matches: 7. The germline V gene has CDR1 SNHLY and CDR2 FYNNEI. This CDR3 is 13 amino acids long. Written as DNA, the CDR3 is TGTGCCAGCAGTACTACAGGGGCGGATGAAGCTTTCTTT. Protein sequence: CASSTTGADEAFF.

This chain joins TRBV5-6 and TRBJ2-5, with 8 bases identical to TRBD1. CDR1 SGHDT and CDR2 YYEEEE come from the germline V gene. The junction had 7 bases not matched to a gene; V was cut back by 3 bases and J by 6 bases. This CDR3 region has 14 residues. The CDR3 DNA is TGTGCCAGCAGCTGGGGACAGGTTACGAAGACCCAGTACTTC. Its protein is CASSWGQVTKTQYF.

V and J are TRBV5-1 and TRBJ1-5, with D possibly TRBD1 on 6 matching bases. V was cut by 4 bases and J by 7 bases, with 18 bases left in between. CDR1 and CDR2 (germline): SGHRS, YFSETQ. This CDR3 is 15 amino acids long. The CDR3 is CASSVGTPQGQPQHF. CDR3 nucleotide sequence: TGCGCCAGCAGCGTAGGGACACCCCAGGGACAGCCCCAGCATTTT.

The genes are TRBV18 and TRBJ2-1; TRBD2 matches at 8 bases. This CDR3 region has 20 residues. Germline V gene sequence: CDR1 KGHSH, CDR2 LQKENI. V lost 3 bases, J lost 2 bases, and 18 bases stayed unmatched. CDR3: CASSPPRLTSAHTTYNEQFF. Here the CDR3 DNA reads TGTGCCAGCTCACCCCCGCGGCTGACTAGCGCACACACCACCTACAATGAGCAGTTCTTC.

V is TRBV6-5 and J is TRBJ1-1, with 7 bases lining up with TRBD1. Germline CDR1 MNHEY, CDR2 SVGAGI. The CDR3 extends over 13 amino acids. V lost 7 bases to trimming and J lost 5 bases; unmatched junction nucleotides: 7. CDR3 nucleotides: TGTGCCAGCACTCTGACAGGGAAGACTGAAGCTTTCTTT. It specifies CASTLTGKTEAFF.

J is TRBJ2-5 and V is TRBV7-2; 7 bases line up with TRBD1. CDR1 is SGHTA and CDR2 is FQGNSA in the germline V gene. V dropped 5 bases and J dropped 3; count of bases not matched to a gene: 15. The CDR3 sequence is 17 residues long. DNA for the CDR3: TGTGCCAGCAGCCCCCATTACGGGGACAGTATCGAAGAGACCCAGTACTTC. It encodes CASSPHYGDSIEETQYF.

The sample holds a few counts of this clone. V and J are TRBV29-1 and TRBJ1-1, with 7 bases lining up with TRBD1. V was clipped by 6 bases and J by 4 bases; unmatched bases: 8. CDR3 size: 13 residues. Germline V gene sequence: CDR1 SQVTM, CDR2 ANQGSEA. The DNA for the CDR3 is TGCAGCGTCAACAGGGGAACGGGCACTGAAGCTTTCTTT. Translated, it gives CSVNRGTGTEAFF. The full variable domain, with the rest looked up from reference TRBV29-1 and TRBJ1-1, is SAVISQKPSRDICQRGTSLTIQCQVDSQVTMMFWYRQQPGQSLTLIATANQGSEATYESGFVIDKFPISRPNLTFSTLTVSNMSPEDSSIYLCSVNRGTGTEAFFGQGTRLTVV.

This CDR3 reads CASSPPRGGYAFF. The CDR3 DNA is TGTGCCAGCAGCCCCCCCCGAGGGGGATACGCTTTCTTT. The V and J genes are TRBV3-1 (or the pseudogene TRBV3-2) and TRBJ1-1; maybe TRBD1 (6 bases). Germline loops: CDR1 LGHDT, CDR2 YNNKEL (reference sequence). The CDR3 runs 13 residues. Deletions cut 4 bases from V and 11 bases from J, with 17 bases between.

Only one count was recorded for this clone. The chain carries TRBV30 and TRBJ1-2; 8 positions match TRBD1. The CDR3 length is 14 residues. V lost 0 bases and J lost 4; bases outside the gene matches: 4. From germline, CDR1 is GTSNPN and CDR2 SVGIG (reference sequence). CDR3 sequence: CAWSVGQGAYGYTF. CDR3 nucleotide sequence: TGTGCCTGGAGTGTGGGCCAGGGGGCCTATGGCTACACCTTC.